This T cell receptor (beta chain) stems from a study of shared clonotypes between healthy human individuals. General study points: A handful of donors shared 4.5% to 6.5% of their naive CD4 clonotypes. Memory subsets generally showed lower estimated richness than naive subsets.

Of note for this clone: Its antigen is undetermined.

Investigators spread the genomic DNA of each subset evenly over several immunoSEQ plates. Authors' analysis steps: Without quality scores, immunoSEQ junctional reads could not be filtered like full-length reads. Profiled with immunoSEQ multiplex PCR; TCRdb holds only in-frame clones, not every one. D and trimming come from the DNA, and the V and J calls and clone size come from that table. The sample consists of roughly 810,000 clones, 90% to 98% of them appearing once. This CDR3 region has 17 residues. V shed 0 bases and J shed 2 bases, with 14 bases lying between them. Germline assignment: CDR1 SEHNR and CDR2 FQNEAQ (reference sequence). CD45RO-negative, CCR7-positively selected cells formed the naive CD8 fraction, excluding terminally differentiated effector memory CD45RA+ cells.

Sequenced input: naive CD8+ T cells sorted from blood. This receptor was identified in a man under 40 in good health. The rearrangement joins TRBV7-9 to TRBJ1-3; no reliable D call. The CDR3 nucleotides read TGTGCCAGCAGCTTAGCCTCACGGGCCCCAGCTGGAAACACCATATATTTT. Protein sequence: CASSLASRAPAGNTIYF.